Presented here are 6 T cell receptor beta chains from one specimen sequenced in a study of blood T cell repertoires in COVID-19. Assay used: immunoSEQ multiplex PCR; TCRdb lists only in-frame clones, some missing. This sample has under 450,000 clones, with about 87% found just once. Sequencing input: peripheral blood. Receptors originate from a woman between 45 and 60 years old with COVID-19, enrolled during active disease.

This chain connects TRBV11-2 to TRBJ1-4; D gene ambiguous. V lost 3 bases and J 2 bases, leaving 7 bases between the germline ends. Looked up from germline, CDR1 is SGHAT and CDR2 is FQNNGV. The CDR3 spans 14 residues. CDR3: CASSFGRTNEKLFF. The CDR3 region has the DNA TGTGCCAGCAGCTTCGGCAGGACTAATGAAAAACTGTTTTTT. The entire variable domain, with the rest obtained from reference TRBV11-2 and TRBJ1-4, is as follows: EAGVAQSPRYKIIEKRQSVAFWCNPISGHATLYWYQQILGQGPKLLIQFQNNGVVDDSQLPKDRFSAERLKGVDSTLKIQPAKLEDSAVYLCASSFGRTNEKLFFGSGTQLSVL.

This clone was seen a single time. The chain carries TRBV5-1 and TRBJ1-5; 8 nucleotides align to TRBD1. V gave up 5 bases and J gave up 3 bases; unmatched junction bases: 7. The CDR3 runs 15 residues. The germline V gene has CDR1 SGHRS and CDR2 YFSETQ. The CDR3 is CASRPGTGSNQPQHF. In DNA, the CDR3 is TGCGCCAGCAGACCCGGGACAGGCTCCAATCAGCCCCAGCATTTT.

V usage is TRBV24-1 and J usage is TRBJ2-2, with D perhaps matching TRBD1 (6 bases). CDR1 and CDR2 (germline): KGHDR, SFDVKD. V was shortened by 5 bases and J by 3 bases, with 12 bases between the two germline ends. The CDR3 runs 15 residues. CDR3 amino acids: CATSVDDRYTGELFF. The CDR3 bases are TGTGCCACCAGTGTCGACGACAGGTACACCGGGGAGCTGTTTTTT.

The chain couples TRBV11-3 to TRBJ2-1; D gene unclear. The V and J ends lost 5 bases and 4 bases respectively, with 12 bases between them. This CDR3 region has 14 residues. The V gene's germline CDR1 is SGHNT and CDR2 YENEEA. Written as DNA, the CDR3 is TGTGCCAGCAGCCCCTCGACACGTTACAATGAGCAGTTCTTC. Amino acid sequence: CASSPSTRYNEQFF. Combining the CDR3 with reference TRBV11-3 and TRBJ2-1 gives the whole variable domain EAGVVQSPRYKIIEKKQPVAFWCNPISGHNTLYWYLQNLGQGPELLIRYENEEAVDDSQLPKDRFSAERLKGVDSTLKIQPAELGDSAVYLCASSPSTRYNEQFFGPGTRLTVL.

This rearrangement joins TRBV19 to TRBJ2-1, with D possibly TRBD2 on 6 matching bases. The CDR3 sequence is 14 residues long. The ends were cut back, 6 bases at V and 4 bases at J, with 13 bases in the middle. Germline CDR1 is LNHDA and CDR2 is SQIVND (reference sequence). The CDR3 DNA is TGTGCCAGTAGATCGGAGGGAAGGTACAATGAGCAGTTCTTC. Protein: CASRSEGRYNEQFF. Looking up the rest from reference TRBV19 and TRBJ2-1 gives the full variable domain: DGGITQSPKYLFRKEGQNVTLSCEQNLNHDAMYWYRQDPGQGLRLIYYSQIVNDFQKGDIAEGYSVSREKKESFPLTVTSAQKNPTAFYLCASRSEGRYNEQFFGPGTRLTVL.

This clone turned up a few times. The rearrangement links TRBV10-1 to TRBJ1-1; 10 positions agree with TRBD1. J lost 6 bases, V lost 2 bases, and 3 bases had no gene match. Germline CDR1 WNHNN, CDR2 SYGVQD (reference sequence). The CDR3 totals 14 residues. The CDR3 reads CASSERGQGAEAFF. The CDR3 DNA follows: TGCGCCAGCAGTGAGAGAGGACAGGGGGCTGAAGCTTTCTTT.